This T cell receptor (beta chain) appears in the sequencing data of a study of technical replicates of blood from a handful of donors. Sequencing used immunoSEQ multiplex PCR; TCRdb keeps in-frame clones, though not all of them. The sample records approximately 50,000 clones, around 94% being singletons. Germline V gene sequence: CDR1 MNHEY, CDR2 SVGAGI. The CDR3 contains 13 residues. V was clipped by 7 bases and J by 2 bases, with 11 bases between them. Sequencing was carried out using T cells isolated from PBMCs. The chain joins TRBV6-5 to TRBJ1-2; tentatively, D is TRBD1 (5 bases). The sequence was obtained from a human donor in good health. CDR3 sequence: CASKITGNYGYTF. The CDR3 region has the DNA TGTGCCAGCAAAATTACAGGAAACTATGGCTACACCTTC.